A single sample gave rise to the 10 T cell receptor beta chains below, sequenced in a study of T-cell memory formation after mild COVID-19. TCRdb reprocessed the 5' RACE reads via MiXCR and lists one record per CDR3 protein. The table shows approximately 260,000 distinct CDR3 sequences, with under 20% occurring only once. Sequencing was done on a sample of PBMCs or a T cell subset sorted from them (not recorded which). The receptors were gathered from a man between 18 and 35 years old who had mild COVID-19 (a few samples of this study predate the infection). Cell type and time point are not known.

The chain has TRBV12-3 or TRBV12-4 and TRBJ1-1; no clear D gene. Trimming took 5 bases from V and 4 from J, leaving 8 bases between them. This CDR3 spans 12 amino acids. The CDR3 nucleotides are TGTGCCAGCAGTCTCACGATCACTGAAGCTTTCTTT. It is translated as CASSLTITEAFF.

This chain connects TRBV6-5 to TRBJ1-5; D may be TRBD1 (5 bases). V lost 7 bases, J lost 6 bases, and 19 bases lay in between. This CDR3 region has 15 residues. The germline V gene encodes CDR1 MNHEY and CDR2 SVGAGI. The CDR3 loop reads CASIPGEGLVQPQHF. The CDR3 DNA is TGTGCCAGCATCCCGGGCGAGGGACTCGTTCAGCCCCAGCATTTT.

This clonotype was observed a handful of times. An end of the junction differs from the germline gene, which may be a read error. The rearrangement joins TRBV7-7 to TRBJ2-3, with 14 bases that match TRBD2. From germline, CDR1 is SSHAT and CDR2 FNYEAQ (reference sequence). The CDR3 runs to 17 residues. The CDR3 coding sequence is TGTGCTAGCAGCCCTGGGGGGACTAGCGGGGGACCAGATACGCAGTATTTT. Translation: CASSPGGTSGGPDTQYF.

The chain joins TRBV10-3 to TRBJ1-5, with D possibly matching TRBD1 (5 bases). The CDR3 has 17 amino acids. Trimming left V 3 bases short and J 0 bases short, with 15 bases between. Germline V gene lookup returns CDR1 ENHRY and CDR2 SYGVKD. DNA of the CDR3: TGTGCCATCAGTGACCCGGGACGGGGTTATAGCAATCAGCCCCAGCATTTT. Amino acids: CAISDPGRGYSNQPQHF.

Comments on this clonotype: Sequence at one end of the junction differs from germline and may be a read error. The CDR3 reads CASSLSDSSYDEQFF. The CDR3 coding sequence is TGCGCCAGCAGCTTATCGGACAGCTCCTACGATGAGCAGTTCTTC. The chain combines TRBV5-1 with TRBJ2-1; perhaps TRBD1 as D (6 bases). Germline V gene lookup returns CDR1 SGHRS and CDR2 YFSETQ. The CDR3 consists of 15 residues.

This clonotype has more than one count but fewer than ten. This rearrangement joins TRBV6-2 or TRBV6-3 to TRBJ2-2; no clear D. The CDR3 sequence is 15 residues long. Trimming cost V 0 bases and J 10 bases, with 15 bases left between them. Germline V CDR1 and CDR2: MNHEY, SVGEGT. For the CDR3, the DNA is TGTGCCAGCAGTTACTCTAGGCGGTTAGATACGGAGCTGTTTTTT. This gives the protein CASSYSRRLDTELFF.

Worth noting for this clonotype: Relative to the germline gene, one junction end is altered; a read error may explain this. V and J are TRBV7-2 and TRBJ2-1; 11 bases are a match to TRBD1. The CDR3 runs to 16 residues. The germline gives CDR1 SGHTA, CDR2 FQGNSA. The CDR3 nucleotides read TGTGCCAGCAGCTTAGCTCTTACCCAACGTGGGACAGGGGGTATCTTC. This encodes CASSLALTQRGTGGIF.

V usage is TRBV18 and J usage is TRBJ2-7, with TRBD2 identical over 7 bases. CDR1 and CDR2 from the germline V gene are KGHSH and LQKENI. The CDR3 is made up of 14 amino acids. J lost 5 bases, V lost 3 bases, and 7 bases had no gene match. CDR3: CASSPQWGGDEQYF. CDR3 coding DNA: TGTGCCAGCTCACCCCAGTGGGGAGGGGACGAGCAGTACTTC.

The table lists this clonotype with a few counts. A much more abundant neighbour one base away suggests this may be a read error. The chain combines TRBV24-1 with TRBJ2-5; 9 nucleotides match TRBD1. The germline CDR1 and CDR2 sequences are KGHDR and SFDVKD. The J segment lost 2 bases and the V segment lost 3 bases, leaving 0 bases of the junction unmatched. The CDR3 has 14 residues. The CDR3 nucleotides read TGTGCCACCAGTGATGGACAGGGGCAAGAGACCCAGTACTTC. Encoded protein: CATSDGQGQETQYF.

This clonotype was found a few times. V usage is TRBV20-1 and J usage is TRBJ1-6; 8 nucleotides line up with TRBD1. CDR1 DFQATT and CDR2 SNEGSKA come from the germline V gene (reference sequence). After removal of 0 bases from V and 7 bases from J, the junction contained 5 bases not matched to a gene. This CDR3 is 15 amino acids long. The CDR3 sequence: CSARDPRQGNSPLHF. The DNA of the CDR3 is TGCAGTGCTAGAGACCCCCGACAGGGGAATTCACCCCTCCACTTT.